This T cell receptor beta chain stems from a study of blood T cell repertoires in COVID-19. Background on the study: The study drew acute and convalescent COVID-19 samples from the United States, Italy and Spain. PBMCs, B-cell-depleted T cells, or T cells provided the cDNA or gDNA that made up the material.

The sample holds a few counts of this clone. Original handling: Amplified reference gene primers provided the basis for estimating nucleated cell counts. Repertoires were generated with immunoSEQ multiplex PCR, while TCRdb's copy carries only in-frame clones and drops some. Clone size and V and J calls were adopted from that table, with D and trimming inferred from the DNA. This sample has some 170,000 clones, with 60% to 85% found just once. The germline gives CDR1 SEHNR, CDR2 FQNEAQ (reference sequence). The CDR3 totals 14 residues. The ends were cut back, 5 bases at V and 0 bases at J, with 8 bases in the middle.

The clonotype originates from a man between 65 and 79 years old with acute or convalescent COVID-19. The sequenced sample was peripheral blood. This chain uses TRBV7-9 with TRBJ1-3; D is ambiguous. CDR3 bases: TGTGCCAGCAGCCCCCGGGACTCTGGAAACACCATATATTTT. Its translation: CASSPRDSGNTIYF.